The entry that follows covers one TCR beta chain sequence. The data belong to a study of blood T cell repertoires in COVID-19. Generated by immunoSEQ multiplex PCR, the TCRdb table keeps only in-frame clones and is missing some. Among some 250,000 clones, approximately 91% were seen once, and the ten largest hold over 2%. Sequencing was performed on PBMCs or T cells enriched from blood (not recorded which). The sequence came from a woman in her thirties or forties with acute COVID-19.

The CDR3 region has the DNA TGTGCCAGCAGCACCCCTGGGGCCCTCAGGACCCAGTACTTC. This translates into CASSTPGALRTQYF. This chain links TRBV5-6 with TRBJ2-5, with D perhaps TRBD1 (5 bases). This CDR3 region has 14 residues. Germline CDR1 and CDR2: SGHDT and YYEEEE. With 4 bases removed from V and 7 bases from J, the gap between germline ends came to 17 bases.